This TCR beta chain is drawn from a study of blood T cell repertoires in COVID-19 (dated by TCRdb to 2019 to 2021). Turning to the overall study: The collaborator samples originated in the United States, Italy and Spain and spanned the acute and convalescent phases of COVID-19. The prospective study material was composed of cDNA or gDNA derived from T cells, B-cell-depleted T cells, or PBMCs. Deeply sampled blood TCRbeta repertoires from subjects exposed to, actively infected with, or recovered from COVID-19 were included in the dataset. The repertoires were released in a freely available public database meant as a resource for research on the immune response to SARS-CoV-2. The samples were drawn from two sources: the first 160 participants of the ongoing ImmuneRACE study, and 1,000 to 1,500 subjects contributed by 6 global collaborators. The sample metadata nearly always contained a de-identified subject ID, COVID-19 status, age in years and sex. Where available, HLA class I and class II types were obtained from metadata supplied by the sample provider rather than from assay-based typing. Study-wide findings and limitations: Clinical and demographic metadata were provided uncurated, with the amount varying by source and participant.

This clone appeared a single time. Its recognized antigen is unknown. No base-level quality is on record; no much larger clone is a single base apart. TCRbeta CDR3 regions were amplified from genomic DNA using the immunoSEQ Assay, a bias-controlled multiplex PCR. As for the original processing: Within the assay, amplification of reference gene primers was used to estimate how many nucleated cells each sample contained. To quantify the absolute abundance of each unique TCRbeta CDR3 rearrangement, sequence reads were collapsed and filtered. For each sample, productive Simpson clonality was calculated by taking the square root of Simpson's diversity index across productive rearrangements. As stored in TCRdb, this immuneACCESS dataset retains in-frame rearrangements with V and J assigned. A fraction of the clones does not appear; measured against another copy, unresolved V genes explain less than half of the discrepancy, and the remainder lacks a known reason. The V and J calls and the clone size are those of that table, but D and trimming were determined from the DNA. Within this sample are fewer than 60,000 clones, with 79% of them counted one time only. The ten biggest clones cover roughly 25% of the sample.

Each collaborating institution followed its own protocols to collect whole blood in K2EDTA tubes. For TCRbeta analysis, collaborators shipped samples as frozen whole blood, isolated PBMCs, or DNA extracted from either of those sample types. Trimming removed 5 bases from V and 5 bases from J, leaving 10 bases between the germline ends. The CDR3 numbers 12 residues from cysteine through phenylalanine. The retained sequence is limited to the CDR3, 36 bases, with the frame set at the first base. Via the germline V gene, CDR1 is MNHEY and CDR2 SVGEGT. This receptor was taken from a man aged 70 or older with acute or convalescent COVID-19. The chain was built from TRBV6-2 or TRBV6-3 and TRBJ2-7; TRBD1 is a weak D gene call, 5 bases matching. Sequenced sample: peripheral blood. Here is the DNA: TGTGCCAGCAGTAAGGGGAAGAACGAGCAGTACTTC. It translates as CASSKGKNEQYF.